The 16 T cell receptor beta chains presented below share a single source sample, sequenced in a study of control samples from healthy donors and cancer patients. Clones were read by immunoSEQ multiplex PCR, and TCRdb kept only the in-frame ones, dropping some. The repertoire holds some 120,000 clones, with around 90% as singletons. What was sequenced was blood. These receptors were taken from a man aged 18 to 29 in good health.

The rearrangement joins TRBV13 to TRBJ2-7; D uncertain. CDR3 length: 13 amino acids. Trimming removed 4 bases from V and 3 bases from J, with 10 bases in between. From germline, CDR1 is PRHDT and CDR2 FYEKMQ (reference sequence). CDR3 sequence reads: CASSSWTDYEQYF. The CDR3 bases are TGTGCCAGCAGCTCTTGGACGGACTACGAGCAGTACTTC.

The chain links TRBV20-1 to TRBJ1-1; possibly TRBD1 for D (5 bases). There are 13 residues in the CDR3. V lost 3 bases and J lost 1, with 9 bases in between. Germline-derived CDR1 and CDR2 are DFQATT and SNEGSKA (reference sequence). The CDR3 sequence is CSASADRNTEAFF. The CDR3 DNA is TGCAGTGCTAGTGCTGACAGGAACACTGAAGCTTTCTTT.

V usage is TRBV14 and J usage is TRBJ2-5, with D possibly being TRBD2 (5 bases). The CDR3 extends over 13 amino acids. Trimming cost V 3 bases and J 5 bases, with 10 bases left between them. Germline assignment: CDR1 SGHDN and CDR2 FVKESK. The CDR3 region has the DNA TGTGCCAGCAGCCATTGGGAGAGGGAGACCCAGTACTTC. This codes for CASSHWERETQYF.

The chain carries TRBV15 and TRBJ1-6; no firm D call. The V and J ends lost 0 bases and 3 bases respectively, with 6 bases between them. From germline, CDR1 is LNHNV and CDR2 YYDKDF (reference sequence). This CDR3 region has 15 residues. The CDR3 DNA is TGTGCCACCAGCAGAGATGGGGTCTATAATTCACCCCTCCACTTT. Residues: CATSRDGVYNSPLHF.

This chain joins TRBV5-4 and TRBJ2-1; 10 bases match TRBD1. Germline assignment: CDR1 SGHNT and CDR2 YYREEE (reference sequence). This CDR3 is 14 amino acids long. Trimming took 0 bases from V and 9 from J; bases not matched to a gene: 3. The CDR3 loop is CASSLGGTGVEQFF. DNA for the CDR3: TGTGCCAGCAGCTTGGGGGGGACAGGGGTTGAGCAGTTCTTC.

The rearrangement uses TRBV6-5 and TRBJ2-3; D is possibly TRBD2 (6 bases). V lost 10 bases and J 8 bases, leaving 13 bases between the germline ends. This CDR3 is built from 11 residues. Germline CDR1 is MNHEY and CDR2 is SVGAGI. The CDR3 DNA is TGTGCCACTCGGGGAGGCAGTACGCAGTATTTT. This gives the protein CATRGGSTQYF.

The genes are TRBV9 and TRBJ2-3, with D unclear. The CDR3 has 15 residues. V lost 2 bases and J lost 5, with 15 bases in between. Germline assignment: CDR1 SGDLS and CDR2 YYNGEE. CDR3 amino acids: CASSVTPDSLDTQYF. The CDR3 DNA sequence: TGTGCCAGCAGCGTTACACCGGATTCTCTAGATACGCAGTATTTT.

The chain uses TRBV7-9 and TRBJ1-2; TRBD1 aligns across 8 bases. Losses at the gene ends were 5 bases for V and 4 bases for J; bases not matched to a gene: 6. The germline V gene encodes CDR1 SEHNR and CDR2 FQNEAQ (reference sequence). The CDR3 is 14 amino acids. The CDR3 DNA is TGTGCCAGCAGCCCCCCCGGACAGGGCTATGGCTACACCTTC. This codes for CASSPPGQGYGYTF.

V usage is TRBV12-2 and J usage is TRBJ1-5; the table assigns TRBD1, which was not confirmed against the DNA. TRBV12-2 is assigned pseudogene status. The CDR3 is 16 amino acids. The CDR3 DNA is TGTGCAAGTCGCTGGGAAAACAGGGCTAGCAATCAGCCCCAGCATTTT. Amino acids: CASRWENRASNQPQHF.

The J gene is TRBJ2-7, the V gene TRBV11-2, with 10 positions matching TRBD2. After removal of 5 bases from V and 6 bases from J, the junction contained 4 bases not matched to a gene. CDR3 length: 13 residues. The germline V gene has CDR1 SGHAT and CDR2 FQNNGV. The CDR3 is CASSRTSGTEQYF. For the CDR3, the DNA is TGTGCCAGCAGCCGGACTAGCGGAACCGAGCAGTACTTC. The variable domain in full, completed from reference TRBV11-2 and TRBJ2-7, reads EAGVAQSPRYKIIEKRQSVAFWCNPISGHATLYWYQQILGQGPKLLIQFQNNGVVDDSQLPKDRFSAERLKGVDSTLKIQPAKLEDSAVYLCASSRTSGTEQYFGPGTRLTVT.

This clone was seen only once. The chain links TRBV5-1 to TRBJ2-3; D uncertain. Trimming cost V 4 bases and J 5 bases, with 11 bases left between them. Germline lookup yields CDR1 SGHRS and CDR2 YFSETQ. This CDR3 comprises 13 residues. The CDR3 sequence is CASSRSLGDTQYF. In DNA form, the CDR3 reads TGCGCCAGCAGCCGGTCGCTGGGAGATACGCAGTATTTT.

Here the CDR3 reads CASSLDNSPLHF. The DNA for the CDR3 is TGTGCCAGCAGCTTGGACAATTCACCCCTCCACTTT. This chain joins TRBV5-6 and TRBJ1-6; no reliable D call. The CDR3 loop spans 12 amino acids. Germline CDR1 reads SGHDT; CDR2 reads YYEEEE. V was pared by 0 bases and J by 7 bases, with 2 bases between.

The chain links TRBV24-1 to TRBJ2-5; weak D call: TRBD1 (5 bases). V was cut by 9 bases and J by 2 bases, with 12 bases left in between. CDR3 size: 13 residues. Per germline, CDR1 KGHDR and CDR2 SFDVKD. CDR3 nucleotides: TGTGCCACCGCGCCAGGGAAGCAAGAGACCCAGTACTTC. As protein: CATAPGKQETQYF.

V and J are TRBV4-1 and TRBJ2-1; D remains unclear. The ends were cut back, 4 bases at V and 0 bases at J, with 13 bases in the middle. CDR1 is MGHRA, CDR2 YSYEKL, per germline. This CDR3 has 16 residues. The CDR3 DNA reads TGCGCCAGCAGCCTTCGGACCGCAGGCTCCTACAATGAGCAGTTCTTC. Protein: CASSLRTAGSYNEQFF.

The rearrangement uses TRBV11-3 and TRBJ2-5, with TRBD1 identical over 8 bases. The CDR3 covers 15 residues. CDR1 SGHNT and CDR2 YENEEA come from the germline V gene. Losses at the gene ends were 5 bases for V and 4 bases for J; bases not matched to a gene: 9. The CDR3 is CASSPDRGGSETQYF. The CDR3 bases are TGTGCCAGCAGCCCCGACAGGGGAGGATCAGAGACCCAGTACTTC.

The chain links TRBV3-1 (or the pseudogene TRBV3-2) to TRBJ2-3; D gene ambiguous. The germline V gene has CDR1 LGHDT and CDR2 YNNKEL (reference sequence). This CDR3 spans 16 amino acids. The V end lost 3 bases, the J end lost 2 bases, and 15 bases lay between the germline ends. The DNA of the CDR3 is TGTGCCAGCAGCCAGAATCTATACTCCTACACAGATACGCAGTATTTT. It is translated as CASSQNLYSYTDTQYF.